The source of this T cell receptor (beta chain) is a study of cytomegalovirus exposure and HLA in healthy donors. As to this clone: Its target is not known.

The PCR used 60 Vbeta and 13 Jbeta primers. The table came from immunoSEQ multiplex PCR; TCRdb's copy has only in-frame clones and leaves some out. The table has tens of thousands of clones, approximately 58% seen once. Germline V gene sequence: CDR1 KGHSH, CDR2 LQKENI. The CDR3 has 19 amino acids. V dropped 4 bases and J dropped 0; count of bases not matched to a gene: 15. Study conclusions and caveats: In vitro testing confirmed three CMV-associated chains as specific for CMV antigens. The authors listed some 150 TCR beta chains as cytomegalovirus-associated.

Sequencing was done on a sample of PBMCs. This TCR was recovered from a woman between 50 and 59 years old in good health and CMV-seronegative. This chain joins TRBV18 and TRBJ2-3; 8 nucleotides line up with TRBD1. The CDR3 nucleotides read TGTGCCAGCTCACGACGGGCCGGACAGGGCCTTTCTAGCACAGATACGCAGTATTTT. This gives the protein CASSRRAGQGLSSTDTQYF.